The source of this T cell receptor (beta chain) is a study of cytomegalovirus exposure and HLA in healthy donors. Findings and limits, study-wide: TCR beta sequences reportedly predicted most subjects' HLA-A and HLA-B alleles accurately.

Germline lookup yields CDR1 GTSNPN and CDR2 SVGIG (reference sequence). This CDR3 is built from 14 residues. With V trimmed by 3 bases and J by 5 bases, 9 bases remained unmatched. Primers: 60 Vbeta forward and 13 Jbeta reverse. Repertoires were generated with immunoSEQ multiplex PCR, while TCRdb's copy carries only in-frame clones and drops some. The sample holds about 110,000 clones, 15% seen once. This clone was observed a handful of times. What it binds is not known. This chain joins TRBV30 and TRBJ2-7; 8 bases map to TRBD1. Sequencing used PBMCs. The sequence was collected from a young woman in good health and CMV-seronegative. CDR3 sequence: CAWREWTGSHEQYF. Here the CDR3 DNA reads TGTGCCTGGAGAGAATGGACAGGGTCCCACGAGCAGTACTTC.